The sequence of this T cell receptor (beta chain) was determined in a study of blood T cell repertoires in COVID-19. Whole-study context: Material from acute and convalescent COVID-19 was sourced from the United States, Italy and Spain. PBMCs, B-cell-depleted T cells, or T cells were the source of the cDNA or gDNA that made up the material.

Losses at the gene ends were 6 bases for V and 10 bases for J; bases not matched to a gene: 7. The CDR3 totals 14 residues. Germline lookup yields CDR1 LNHDA and CDR2 SQIVND (reference sequence). In the source study's methods: It was from reference gene primer amplification that nucleated cell counts were estimated. Using immunoSEQ multiplex PCR, the repertoire was profiled, and TCRdb retains in-frame clones only, with some absent. The V and J calls and clone size come from that table; D and trimming were worked out from the DNA. This sample has about 100,000 clones, with approximately 91% found just once. This clone has only one observation.

The rearrangement links TRBV19 to TRBJ1-6, with 9 positions matching TRBD1. This receptor was taken from a man aged 55 to 70 with acute or convalescent COVID-19. Sequenced: peripheral blood. The CDR3 protein is CASRPDRGRSPLHF. The CDR3 DNA sequence: TGTGCCAGTAGGCCGGACAGGGGAAGATCACCCCTCCACTTT.